This record concerns one T cell receptor (beta chain) sequence. This clone has only one observation. Its binding antigen is unknown. The input lacks base qualities; no much larger clone sits a single base away. This specimen comes from a study of memory B cells and T cells in multiple sclerosis (dated by TCRdb to about 2018). About the study as a whole: TCR beta repertoires of autoproliferating peripheral T cells were compared with the TCR beta repertoires of brain lesion-infiltrating T cells in multiple sclerosis patients. A couple of multiple sclerosis patients, for whom either brain lesions at autopsy or brain-infiltrating cells from biopsy were available, were included in TCR sequencing.

From its cysteine to its phenylalanine, the CDR3 spans 13 amino acids. Only the CDR3 portion is preserved as DNA: 39 bases, with reading frame beginning at the first base. V was cut back by 4 bases and J by 4 bases, leaving a gap of 10 bases between them. As encoded in the germline V gene, CDR1 is MGHDK while CDR2 is SYGVNS. On the study overall, not on this receptor specifically: Clone-set sizes differed between compartments, which influenced counts of shared clonotypes and required normalization.

Using the immunoSEQ Platform, TCRbeta CDR3 regions were amplified from extracted genomic DNA. The immunoSEQ assay used multiplex PCR together with high-throughput sequencing and a bioinformatics pipeline from the vendor. In the paper's pipeline: Non-productive sequences and CDR3s under 4 amino acids long were removed, and the clonotype frequencies in each sample were recalculated. In immunoSEQ Analyzer 2.0, shared clonotypes were identified as those with identical CDR3 amino acid, V gene and J gene sequences. Repertoire overlap was normalized by dividing shared clonotype counts by the product of both clone-set sizes, scaled by 1000 into arbitrary units. TCRdb holds this immuneACCESS table with in-frame rearrangements only. Some clones are missing; in checked studies, unresolved V genes explain under half, and the rest has no known cause. That table furnishes V, J and clone size, whereas the DNA furnished D and trimming. In this sample the table shows roughly 12,000 clones, about 83% of which occur a single time. The ten biggest clones cover over 2.5% of the sample.

Autoproliferating (CFSEdim) and non-proliferating (CFSEhi) T cell fractions were sequenced separately after stimulus-free culture of CFSE-labeled PBMCs. In total, about 50 million CFSE-labeled PBMCs were cultured without stimulus for 7 days, after which replicate wells were pooled. PBMCs were labeled with about 0.5 uM CFSE and were cultured without exogenous stimuli in serum-free AIM-V medium. PBMCs were isolated by Ficoll density gradient centrifugation and cryopreserved before use. Using a FACSAria III, live 7-AAD-negative cells were sorted, then washed with PBS and stored frozen at -80 degrees C as dry pellets.

The TCR was taken from a human donor with multiple sclerosis. The source material was PBMCs from blood kept in culture. The sequence links TRBV25-1 to TRBJ1-1; the D gene is possibly TRBD1, with 5 bases matching. The bases are TGTGCCAGCAGTGTCTCCGGGGCCACTGAAGCTTTCTTT. It is translated as CASSVSGATEAFF.